This TCR beta chain was recovered during a study of radiotherapy plus CTLA-4 blockade in lung cancer. On this clone itself: Its antigen is unknown.

Profiling relied on immunoSEQ multiplex PCR, and the TCRdb table lists in-frame clones only, not all of them. The data hold 30,000 to 35,000 clones, with almost 80% observed a single time. Overall study findings and caveats: Reports state that early shifts in blood T cell clones, with interferon-beta, best predicted response.

Focal radiation was given together with CTLA-4 blockade (ipilimumab) to patients with chemo-refractory metastatic non-small-cell lung cancer. The sequencing here drew on peripheral blood, taken from a patient treated with radiotherapy plus ipilimumab. This clonotype was obtained from a human donor with non-small cell lung cancer who had stable disease on radiotherapy plus ipilimumab.

The CDR3 DNA reads TGTGCCAGCACTAGGGACTTGAACACCGGGGAGCTGTTTTTT. As protein: CASTRDLNTGELFF. The gene calls are TRBV6-1 and TRBJ2-2; perhaps TRBD2 as D (6 bases). The germline gives CDR1 MNHNS, CDR2 SASEGT. V dropped 7 bases and J dropped 1 base, with 10 bases sitting between them. This CDR3 comprises 14 residues.